Each of the 9 T cell receptor beta chains below was sequenced from the same sample in a study of T-cell reconstitution after alpha-beta-depleted transplantation in children. Unique molecular identifiers were incorporated into the prepared TCRbeta library. TCRdb redid the calling of the PCR reads with MiXCR, one entry per CDR3 protein. In the table there are about 580,000 distinct CDR3 sequences, roughly 27% of which are singletons. The material sequenced was PBMCs, taken before TCRalphabeta/CD19-depleted stem cell transplant. The receptors stem from a boy under two years old with Wiskott-Aldrich syndrome, due to receive a stem cell transplant.

The rearrangement uses TRBV5-6 and TRBJ2-7; 7 nucleotides match TRBD2. Per germline, CDR1 SGHDT and CDR2 YYEEEE. CDR3 size: 15 residues. J was trimmed by 6 bases and V by 2 bases; bases with no gene match: 11. The CDR3 spells CASSLRAGLIPEQYF. The CDR3 DNA is TGTGCCAGCAGCTTAAGGGCGGGACTAATACCCGAGCAGTACTTC.

This rearrangement joins TRBV27 to TRBJ1-3; D is ambiguous. The CDR3 runs 15 residues. Trimming cost V 6 bases and J 0 bases, with 12 bases left between them. CDR1 is MNHEY and CDR2 is SMNVEV in the germline V gene (reference sequence). The CDR3 DNA sequence: TGTGCCAGCAGCACAGATCAGCGCTCTGGAAACACCATATATTTT. Protein product: CASSTDQRSGNTIYF.

The CDR3 reads CASSAAAGLVNEQFF. CDR3 nucleotides: TGTGCCAGCAGCGCAGCTGCCGGACTAGTTAATGAGCAGTTCTTC. The rearrangement links TRBV9 to TRBJ2-1; 7 bases line up with TRBD2. Germline CDR1 reads SGDLS; CDR2 reads YYNGEE. There are 15 residues in the CDR3. Unmatched junction bases numbered 10, after V lost 3 bases and J lost 7 bases.

V usage is TRBV13 and J usage is TRBJ2-7, with unresolved D. Looked up from germline, CDR1 is PRHDT and CDR2 is FYEKMQ (reference sequence). This CDR3 region has 13 residues. Trimming pared 3 bases from V and 4 bases from J, leaving 10 bases between. DNA of the CDR3: TGTGCCAGCAGCTTCGGCCGGATATACGAGCAGTACTTC. Protein sequence: CASSFGRIYEQYF.

The chain is built from TRBV20-1 and TRBJ2-1; a weak D match, TRBD2 (5 bases). This CDR3 is built from 12 residues. Deletions cut 3 bases from V and 6 bases from J, with 9 bases between. In germline, CDR1 is DFQATT, CDR2 SNEGSKA (reference sequence). CDR3 amino acids: CSASFSGNEQFF. CDR3 DNA: TGCAGTGCTAGTTTCAGCGGCAATGAGCAGTTCTTC.

The chain employs TRBV20-1 and TRBJ2-7, with D possibly TRBD2 on 5 matching bases. The CDR3 is 14 amino acids. V lost 1 base to trimming and J lost 2 bases, with 12 bases between them. The V gene's germline CDR1 is DFQATT and CDR2 SNEGSKA (reference sequence). Here the CDR3 DNA reads TGCAGTGCTAGAGCGGGGAGAAGTACCTACGAGCAGTACTTC. This sequence encodes CSARAGRSTYEQYF.

This clonotype has a handful of counts. The rearrangement joins TRBV5-1 to TRBJ1-4, with 9 bases that match TRBD1. The CDR3 covers 15 residues. Germline V gene lookup returns CDR1 SGHRS and CDR2 YFSETQ. The V segment lost 5 bases and the J segment 3 bases; nucleotides outside the gene matches: 5. The CDR3 DNA reads TGCGCCAGCAGTCCACAGGGGGCCTCTAATGAAAAACTGTTTTTT. Protein sequence: CASSPQGASNEKLFF.

This clonotype was counted only a few times. The gene calls are TRBV14 and TRBJ2-6, with D possibly being TRBD2 (5 bases). Germline V gives CDR1 SGHDN, CDR2 FVKESK. The germline V and J ends were trimmed by 3 bases and 0 bases, with 9 bases remaining between them. The CDR3 length is 16 residues. This CDR3 reads CASSQDRGSGANVLTF. DNA for the CDR3: TGTGCCAGCAGCCAGGACCGGGGCTCTGGGGCCAACGTCCTGACTTTC.

This clonotype was picked up a small number of times. The V gene is TRBV30, the J gene TRBJ2-1; the D gene is possibly TRBD1 (6 bases). CDR3 size: 14 residues. With 3 bases removed from V and 4 bases from J, the gap between germline ends came to 13 bases. CDR1 is GTSNPN and CDR2 is SVGIG in the germline V gene (reference sequence). In DNA, the CDR3 is TGTGCCTGGAGGAGCAGGGGAATTTACAATGAGCAGTTCTTC. Encoded protein: CAWRSRGIYNEQFF.